This TCR beta chain was sequenced for a study of identical twins. Study-level results: Where beta out-of-frame sequences were concerned, excess twin sharing was weaker.

TCRdb fed the 5' RACE reads into MiXCR, producing one record per CDR3 protein. The table shows around 250,000 distinct CDR3 sequences, with roughly 12% occurring only once. The CDR3 is 13 residues long. With 4 bases removed from V and 5 bases from J, the gap between germline ends came to 9 bases. As to this clonotype: Its specificity is unknown.

The data were also submitted as part of a second study, on yellow fever vaccine responses in identical twins.

The receptor was derived from a young woman in good health. The chain carries TRBV12-3 or TRBV12-4 and TRBJ2-1; D is ambiguous. Sequencing was done on a sample of memory (CD45RO+) T cells sorted from blood. Here the CDR3 DNA reads TGTGCCAGCAGTTCCCCAGTTAACAATGAGCAGTTCTTC. Translating it yields CASSSPVNNEQFF.